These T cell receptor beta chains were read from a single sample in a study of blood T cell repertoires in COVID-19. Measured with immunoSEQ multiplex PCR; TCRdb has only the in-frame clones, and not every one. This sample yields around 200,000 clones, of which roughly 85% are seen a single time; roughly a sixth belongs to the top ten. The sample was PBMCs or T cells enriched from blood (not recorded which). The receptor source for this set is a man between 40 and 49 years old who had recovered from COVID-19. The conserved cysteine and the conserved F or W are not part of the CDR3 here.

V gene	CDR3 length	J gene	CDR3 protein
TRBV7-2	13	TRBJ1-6	ASSPLGTPFWPLH
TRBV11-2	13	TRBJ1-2	ASSLDRTGIYGYT
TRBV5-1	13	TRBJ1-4	ASSLSGTGGEKLF
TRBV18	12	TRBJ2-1	ASSISTRYNEQF
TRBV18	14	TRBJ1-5	ASSPRPIEGSGPQH
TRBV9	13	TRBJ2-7	ASSPRAGPPYEQY
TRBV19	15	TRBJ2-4	ASSPNLSQGGKNIQY
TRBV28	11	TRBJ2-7	ASTSGSPYEQY
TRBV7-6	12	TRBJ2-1	ASRTAGGDNEQF
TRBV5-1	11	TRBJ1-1	ASSLNGETEAF
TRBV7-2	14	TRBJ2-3	ASSLYPGLSGDTQY
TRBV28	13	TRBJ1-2	ASSSRQGTDYGYT
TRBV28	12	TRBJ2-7	ASSSGQAPYEQY
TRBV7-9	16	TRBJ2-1	ASSLRRSSGRDNNEQF
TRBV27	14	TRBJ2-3	ASRVTSGGPTDTQY
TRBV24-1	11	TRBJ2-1	ATSDLQRNEQF
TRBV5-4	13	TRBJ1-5	ASSLGVQGNQPQH
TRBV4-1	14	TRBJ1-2	ASSQGGDRGAYGYT
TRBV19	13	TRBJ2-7	ASSASGRPTYEQY
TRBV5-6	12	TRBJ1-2	ASSIGTGLGGYT